The 10 T cell receptor beta chains below come from one sample, sequenced in a study of blood T cells in healthy people across ages. A second PCR of about 7 to 11 cycles used a sample-barcoded 5' primer and a J-beta primer mix. From the 5' RACE reads, TCRdb called clonotypes with MiXCR, one entry per CDR3 protein. The sample carries 1.5 million to 2 million distinct CDR3 sequences, approximately 30% recorded once. Sequencing input: blood. The receptors were gathered from a young woman in good health.

Ten or more counts support this clonotype. The chain is built from TRBV28 and TRBJ2-7, with D perhaps given as TRBD1 or TRBD2 (6 bases each). The V and J ends lost 8 bases and 7 bases respectively, with 21 bases between them. Germline V lookup: CDR1 MDHEN, CDR2 SYDVKM. This CDR3 spans 14 amino acids. The CDR3 is CASLTVGGGLEQYF. CDR3 nucleotides: TGTGCCAGCCTCACCGTTGGAGGGGGGTTGGAGCAGTACTTC.

V usage is TRBV10-3 and J usage is TRBJ2-7, with 9 bases matching TRBD1. Germline assignment: CDR1 ENHRY and CDR2 SYGVKD. The V and J ends lost 3 bases and 2 bases, in that order; junction bases with no gene match: 5. This CDR3 spans 15 amino acids. In DNA form, the CDR3 reads TGTGCCATCAGTGATTTAGACAGGGGGGCCTACGAGCAGTACTTC. It encodes CAISDLDRGAYEQYF.

This chain uses TRBV20-1 with TRBJ2-3; D is unresolved. Trimming took off 0 bases at V and 14 bases at J, with 21 bases between the two ends. CDR3 size: 14 residues. Germline CDR1 DFQATT, CDR2 SNEGSKA (reference sequence). The CDR3 region is CSARDPRAIIRWYF. The CDR3, as DNA: TGCAGTGCTAGAGACCCCCGGGCGATCATACGTTGGTATTTT.

V usage is TRBV2 and J usage is TRBJ2-5, with D uncertain. Germline CDR1 is SNHLY and CDR2 is FYNNEI. The CDR3 contains 13 residues. V was trimmed by 4 bases and J by 1 base, leaving 7 bases between them. The CDR3 loop reads CASSVEVQETQYF. The CDR3 nucleotides read TGTGCCAGCAGTGTCGAGGTCCAAGAGACCCAGTACTTC. Full variable domain (outside the CDR3, taken from reference TRBV2 and TRBJ2-5): EPEVTQTPSHQVTQMGQEVILRCVPISNHLYFYWYRQILGQKVEFLVSFYNNEISEKSEIFDDQFSVERPDGSNFTLKIRSTKLEDSAMYFCASSVEVQETQYFGPGTRLLVL.

The chain carries TRBV18 and TRBJ1-1; possible D gene TRBD1, 6 bases. Germline V gene data show CDR1 as KGHSH and CDR2 as LQKENI. Trimming pared 5 bases from V and 2 bases from J, leaving 12 bases between. CDR3 length: 14 residues. The CDR3 DNA is TGTGCCAGCTCAATACGGGGGGCTAACACTGAAGCTTTCTTT. This encodes CASSIRGANTEAFF.

The chain couples TRBV20-1 to TRBJ1-2, with D possibly being TRBD1 (6 bases). Trimming pared 1 base from V and 8 bases from J, leaving 14 bases between. This CDR3 spans 13 amino acids. CDR1 and CDR2 from the germline V gene are DFQATT and SNEGSKA (reference sequence). This CDR3 reads CSARGTAGVGYTF. The CDR3 nucleotides read TGCAGTGCTAGAGGGACAGCGGGGGTCGGCTACACCTTC.

This clonotype was counted only a few times. V gene TRBV28 combines with J gene TRBJ2-7; 8 positions match TRBD2. Trimming removed 8 bases from V and 5 bases from J; junction bases left unmatched: 8. CDR1 is MDHEN, CDR2 SYDVKM, per germline. The CDR3 contains 13 residues. The CDR3 DNA reads as TGTGCCAGCGGGACTAGGGGTGCCCACGAGCAGTACTTC. Its protein is CASGTRGAHEQYF.

This clonotype showed up many times. The J gene is TRBJ1-4, the V gene TRBV20-1; no reliable D call. This CDR3 is 11 amino acids long. Germline values: CDR1 DFQATT, CDR2 SNEGSKA (reference sequence). The ends were cut back, 1 base at V and 7 bases at J, with 4 bases in the middle. The CDR3 region is CSARGGEKLFF. In DNA, the CDR3 is TGCAGTGCTAGAGGGGGTGAAAAACTGTTTTTT.

This clonotype was found a few times. This sequence joins TRBV27 and TRBJ2-3; D remains ambiguous. The CDR3 length is 17 residues. Germline CDR1 and CDR2: MNHEY and SMNVEV (reference sequence). V was clipped by 5 bases and J by 0 bases, with 18 bases between them. The CDR3 nucleotides read TGTGCCAGCAGTCTGTACTCAGGAGAACCTAGCACAGATACGCAGTATTTT. It encodes CASSLYSGEPSTDTQYF.

To note about this clonotype: This could be a read error, since a much larger clone is one nucleotide away. DNA of the CDR3: TGTGCCGGCTGCTGGACTCAATCCTACGAGCAGTACTTC. Encoded protein: CAGCWTQSYEQYF. The chain carries TRBV12-3 or TRBV12-4 and TRBJ2-7; maybe TRBD2 (5 bases). Between the trimmed V and J ends, which lost 11 bases and 1 base, there was a span of 15 bases. The CDR3 contains 13 residues.